The 21 T cell receptor beta chains below all came from one sample that was sequenced in a study of T-cell memory formation after mild COVID-19. TCRdb called the 5' RACE reads again in MiXCR, with one record for every CDR3 protein. The sample contains about 350,000 distinct CDR3 sequences, roughly an eighth of which appear only once. The specimen sequenced was PBMCs or a T cell subset sorted from them (not recorded which). These receptors were obtained from a man aged 18 to 29 who had mild COVID-19 (a few samples of this study predate the infection). Cell type and time point are not known.

The table lists this clonotype with many counts. The chain carries TRBV7-2 and TRBJ1-1; D perhaps matches TRBD1 (5 bases). The CDR3 contains 15 residues. The V gene lost 2 bases and the J gene lost 1 base, with 11 bases spanning the gap. Per the germline V gene, CDR1 is SGHTA and CDR2 is FQGNSA. CDR3 residues: CASSLTGTGNTEAFF. CDR3 sequence (DNA): TGTGCCAGCAGCTTAACCGGGACCGGGAACACTGAAGCTTTCTTT.

The CDR3 loop reads CASRASGGAGETQYF. CDR3 in DNA: TGTGCCAGCAGAGCTAGCGGGGGGGCCGGGGAGACCCAGTACTTC. V and J are TRBV27 and TRBJ2-5, with 12 bases aligning to TRBD2. Trimming at V came to 6 bases and at J to 5 bases, leaving 7 bases not matched to a gene. The CDR3 is made up of 15 amino acids. Per germline, CDR1 MNHEY and CDR2 SMNVEV (reference sequence).

The V and J genes are TRBV20-1 and TRBJ2-7, with 7 bases identical to TRBD2. J lost 6 bases, V lost 1 base, and 6 bases had no gene match. The CDR3 runs 13 residues. The germline V gene encodes CDR1 DFQATT and CDR2 SNEGSKA (reference sequence). CDR3 region: CSARGAGPLEQYV. In DNA form, the CDR3 reads TGCAGTGCTAGAGGAGCGGGACCCCTCGAGCAGTACGTC.

This rearrangement joins TRBV3-2 to TRBJ2-7; TRBD2, the table's D call, was not compared with the DNA. TRBV3-2 is labeled a pseudogene. This CDR3 comprises 13 residues. The DNA of the CDR3 is TGTGCGACCGGGACTAGCGGATCCTACGAGCAGTACGTC. Its protein is CATGTSGSYEQYV.

The V and J genes are TRBV5-1 and TRBJ1-1; D remains unclear. Germline values: CDR1 SGHRS, CDR2 YFSETQ. The germline V and J ends were trimmed by 0 bases and 1 base, with 10 bases remaining between them. CDR3 length: 15 residues. Here the CDR3 DNA reads TGCGCCAGCAGCTTGGGGGCCCACGGGAACACTGAAGCTTTCTTT. Translated: CASSLGAHGNTEAFF.

The chain couples TRBV7-9 to TRBJ1-2; the D gene is possibly TRBD1 (6 bases). Germline assignment: CDR1 SEHNR and CDR2 FQNEAQ (reference sequence). This CDR3 region has 11 residues. DNA for the CDR3: TGTGCTGAGGAGGGGGAGAATGGCTACACCTTC. It is translated as CAEEGENGYTF.

This clonotype was seen only a few times. The chain uses TRBV20-1 and TRBJ1-1; TRBD1 aligns across 7 bases. The CDR3 has 14 amino acids. V was clipped by 6 bases and J by 0 bases; unmatched bases: 7. Germline V lookup: CDR1 DFQATT, CDR2 SNEGSKA (reference sequence). The CDR3 reads CSAHRDSMNTEAFF. CDR3 DNA: TGCAGTGCACACCGGGACAGTATGAACACTGAAGCTTTCTTT.

In its sample, this clonotype was seen a few times. The chain couples TRBV20-1 to TRBJ2-7; 7 nucleotides align to TRBD1. The V segment lost 2 bases and the J segment 3 bases; nucleotides outside the gene matches: 1. CDR1 and CDR2 from the germline V gene are DFQATT and SNEGSKA (reference sequence). The CDR3 loop spans 12 amino acids. Here the CDR3 DNA reads TGCAGTGCTAGATCAGGGGGCTACGAGCAGTACGTC. It is translated as CSARSGGYEQYV.

There are a few counts of this clonotype. The junction departs from the called germline gene at one end, perhaps through a read error. The V and J genes are TRBV6-2 or TRBV6-3 and TRBJ2-1; D is unclear. Germline lookup yields CDR1 MNHEY and CDR2 SVGEGT. The CDR3 has 11 amino acids. The CDR3 sequence: CASSYSAPLYF. For the CDR3, the DNA is TGTGCCAGCAGTTACTCGGCGCCCTTATACTTC.

This clonotype turned up a few times. The rearrangement uses TRBV4-1 and TRBJ2-5; 7 bases are shared with TRBD2. Germline trimming cut 3 bases from V and 11 bases from J; bases unmatched to any gene: 12. This CDR3 spans 14 amino acids. In germline, CDR1 is MGHRA, CDR2 YSYEKL. The CDR3 DNA follows: TGCGCCAGCAGCCAGACCGATGGGGGGGTAACTCAGTACTTC. This sequence encodes CASSQTDGGVTQYF.

This clonotype was observed many times. This chain connects TRBV11-2 to TRBJ2-3, with 11 bases lining up with TRBD2. The CDR3 spans 15 residues. The junction had 11 bases not matched to a gene; V was cut back by 5 bases and J by 10 bases. Germline-derived CDR1 and CDR2 are SGHAT and FQNNGV. CDR3 coding DNA: TGTGCCAGCAGCCCCGGTGGGACTAGCGGAGTAGCGCAGTATTTT. Amino acid sequence: CASSPGGTSGVAQYF.

This clonotype was picked up a small number of times. This rearrangement joins TRBV13 to TRBJ1-2; D gene ambiguous. Trimming cost V 5 bases and J 7 bases, with 11 bases left between them. Germline lookup yields CDR1 PRHDT and CDR2 FYEKMQ (reference sequence). This CDR3 has 12 amino acids. The CDR3 here is CASSPRASGYTF. The CDR3 coding sequence is TGTGCCAGCAGCCCCCGGGCCTCTGGCTACACCTTC.

V and J are TRBV2 and TRBJ1-1; D is undetermined. Trimming stripped 6 bases from V and 4 bases from J, with 15 bases between. The CDR3 loop spans 14 amino acids. CDR1 is SNHLY, CDR2 FYNNEI, per germline. The chain's CDR3 is CASRPRSIGTEAFF. The CDR3 nucleotides are TGTGCCAGCAGGCCACGGAGCATTGGCACTGAAGCTTTCTTT.

This clonotype was observed a few times. The chain is built from TRBV6-2 or TRBV6-3 and TRBJ2-5, with a weak D call TRBD1 (6 bases). V was trimmed by 4 bases and J by 5 bases, leaving 32 bases between them. Germline assignment: CDR1 MNHEY and CDR2 SVGEGT. The CDR3 loop spans 20 amino acids. The CDR3 DNA is TGTGCCAGCAGTTTTCCACCGGGACACTCGTTTTTAGCCCTCCCGGAGACCCAGTACTTC. Translating gives CASSFPPGHSFLALPETQYF.

The V call is TRBV7-2, the J call TRBJ2-3; D possibly corresponds to TRBD1 (5 bases). Looked up from germline, CDR1 is SGHTA and CDR2 is FQGNSA. V lost 1 base, J lost 0 bases, and 11 bases lay in between. The CDR3 extends over 16 amino acids. Here the CDR3 DNA reads TGTGCCAGCAGCTTAGTTCCAGGGATCAGCACAGATACGCAGTATTTT. Amino acids: CASSLVPGISTDTQYF.

The V call is TRBV6-2 or TRBV6-3, the J call TRBJ2-7; D gene ambiguous. Germline CDR1 reads MNHEY; CDR2 reads SVGEGT. V shed 6 bases and J shed 7 bases, with 10 bases lying between them. This CDR3 contains 11 residues. This chain's CDR3 is CASSNFREQYF. The CDR3 DNA reads TGTGCCAGCAGCAACTTTCGAGAGCAGTACTTC.

The J gene is TRBJ2-1, the V gene TRBV5-6; no clear D gene. Germline V lookup: CDR1 SGHDT, CDR2 YYEEEE. Trimming removed 0 bases from V and 11 bases from J, with 18 bases in between. The CDR3 extends over 15 amino acids. The CDR3 sequence: CASSLGRNGAAKQFF. In DNA, the CDR3 is TGTGCCAGCAGCTTGGGACGAAATGGAGCCGCTAAGCAGTTCTTC.

This clonotype came up a few times. The chain combines TRBV6-5 with TRBJ2-5, with D tentatively TRBD1 or TRBD2 (7 bases each). The germline gives CDR1 MNHEY, CDR2 SVGAGI. Trimming shortened V by 2 bases and J by 2 bases, and 15 bases separated the two germline ends. The CDR3 extends over 16 amino acids. CDR3 in DNA: TGTGCCAGCAGTTACGGGGGAGGGGGCTCTCAAGAGACCCAGTACTTC. Translation gives CASSYGGGGSQETQYF.

This chain links TRBV27 with TRBJ2-6, with 7 bases aligning to TRBD1. The V and J ends lost 1 base and 0 bases, in that order; junction bases with no gene match: 6. Germline loops: CDR1 MNHEY, CDR2 SMNVEV (reference sequence). This CDR3 region has 18 residues. Written as DNA, the CDR3 is TGTGCCAGCAGTTTATGGGCAGGGGGAGACTCTGGGGCCAACGTCCTGACTTTC. It specifies CASSLWAGGDSGANVLTF.

Many counts were recorded for this clonotype. V gene TRBV9 combines with J gene TRBJ2-3, with TRBD2 matching 14 bases. Losses at the gene ends were 2 bases for V and 4 bases for J; bases not matched to a gene: 3. The CDR3 contains 16 residues. Germline V lookup: CDR1 SGDLS, CDR2 YYNGEE. This chain's CDR3 is CASSVTSGGAADTQYF. The CDR3 bases are TGTGCCAGCAGCGTGACTAGCGGGGGGGCGGCAGATACGCAGTATTTT.

This clonotype was picked up many times. The chain has TRBV2 and TRBJ2-2; 8 bases are shared with TRBD1. The ends lost 4 bases at V and 10 bases at J; junction bases unmatched: 8. This CDR3 is 14 amino acids long. In germline, CDR1 is SNHLY, CDR2 FYNNEI. CDR3 region: CASSVDRGSLELFF. The CDR3 nucleotides read TGTGCCAGCAGTGTCGACAGGGGCTCCCTGGAGCTGTTTTTT.